This passage covers 8 T cell receptor beta chains from one sample sequenced in a study of cytomegalovirus exposure and HLA in healthy donors. This PCR relied on a set of 60 Vbeta primers and 13 Jbeta primers. TCRdb's table, derived via immunoSEQ multiplex PCR, lists solely in-frame clones and lacks some. The data show 55,000 to 65,000 clones, approximately 80% seen once. The sequenced sample consisted of PBMCs. Receptors originate from a woman in her 40s in good health and CMV-seropositive.

V usage is TRBV4-1 and J usage is TRBJ1-2, with D possibly being TRBD1 (5 bases). From germline, CDR1 is MGHRA and CDR2 YSYEKL. V was clipped by 0 bases and J by 1 base, with 12 bases between them. The CDR3 contains 16 residues. CDR3 in amino acids: CASSQDWQGINYGYTF. The CDR3 bases are TGCGCCAGCAGCCAAGATTGGCAGGGTATTAACTATGGCTACACCTTC.

The chain couples TRBV11-2 to TRBJ2-5; 8 nucleotides align to TRBD2. This CDR3 spans 16 amino acids. The junction had 12 bases not matched to a gene; V was cut back by 5 bases and J by 4 bases. CDR1 and CDR2 from the germline V gene are SGHAT and FQNNGV. The DNA for the CDR3 is TGTGCCAGCAGCCACAGCGGGGGTTTAATGAGAGAGACCCAGTACTTC. Its translation is CASSHSGGLMRETQYF.

V is TRBV5-1 and J is TRBJ2-1; 7 nucleotides line up with TRBD2. CDR3 length: 13 amino acids. V was pared by 4 bases and J by 15 bases, with 13 bases of the junction left unmatched. The germline V gene has CDR1 SGHRS and CDR2 YFSETQ. In DNA form, the CDR3 reads TGCGCCAGCAGCGCCCAGACTAGCCCGTTGACGTTCTTC. It specifies CASSAQTSPLTFF.

V is TRBV6-4 and J is TRBJ2-2; 10 positions match TRBD2. This CDR3 is 17 amino acids long. Looked up from germline, CDR1 is MRHNA and CDR2 is SNTAGT. V lost 2 bases to trimming and J lost 5 bases; unmatched junction nucleotides: 8. The CDR3 loop reads CASSDHSSGGPTGELFF. The CDR3 region has the DNA TGTGCCAGCAGTGACCATTCTAGCGGGGGCCCAACCGGGGAGCTGTTTTTT.

Only a few counts were recorded for this clone. The CDR3 protein is CASSLRASSNYGYTF. CDR3 DNA: TGTGCCAGCAGCTTGCGGGCCAGTAGTAACTATGGCTACACCTTC. The genes are TRBV7-2 and TRBJ1-2; D not resolved. Trimming took off 3 bases at V and 1 base at J, with 12 bases between the two ends. The CDR3 length is 15 residues. Looked up from germline, CDR1 is SGHTA and CDR2 is FQGNSA.

The chain joins TRBV19 to TRBJ1-2; TRBD1 matches at 7 bases. Trimming removed 5 bases from V and 6 bases from J; junction bases left unmatched: 6. The germline V gene has CDR1 LNHDA and CDR2 SQIVND (reference sequence). The CDR3 is made up of 13 amino acids. The CDR3 DNA follows: TGTGCCAGTAGTCGCGACAGGGTTAATGGCTACACCTTC. Its protein product is CASSRDRVNGYTF.

The chain carries TRBV30 and TRBJ1-2; possible D gene TRBD1, 5 bases. CDR3 length equals 12 residues. CDR1 is GTSNPN and CDR2 is SVGIG in the germline V gene (reference sequence). V lost 5 bases and J lost 8, with 15 bases in between. CDR3 nucleotide sequence: TGTGCCTGGGGGTCAGGGTCGTTCGGCTACACCTTC. Residues: CAWGSGSFGYTF.

The CDR3 nucleotides read TGTGCCAGCAGCCCTGCACCCTACAGGGGTAGGGGCAATCAGCCCCAGCATTTT. Translating gives CASSPAPYRGRGNQPQHF. The chain combines TRBV7-2 with TRBJ1-5, with 7 nucleotides matching TRBD1. J gave up 2 bases and V 5 bases, and 15 bases lay outside the gene matches. CDR1 SGHTA and CDR2 FQGNSA come from the germline V gene. The CDR3 runs to 18 residues.